These 32 T cell receptor beta chains were all obtained from the same sample, sequenced in a study of T cell responses to AZD1222 COVID-19 vaccine. Data came from immunoSEQ multiplex PCR; TCRdb stores just in-frame clones and leaves some out. The repertoire consists of about 110,000 clones, with roughly nine tenths occurring once and the leading ten covering approximately 1.3%. The starting material was peripheral blood, obtained on day 0 of AZD1222 vaccination. Receptor source: an adult in good health.

This CDR3 is CASRPGTFAYEQYF. The DNA of the CDR3 is TGTGCCAGCAGACCCGGGACGTTCGCCTACGAGCAGTACTTC. The V and J genes are TRBV27 and TRBJ2-7, with D possibly being TRBD1 or TRBD2 (5 bases each). The CDR3 consists of 14 residues. Trimming left V 6 bases short and J 2 bases short, with 14 bases between. CDR1 MNHEY and CDR2 SMNVEV come from the germline V gene (reference sequence).

The chain recombines TRBV7-2 with TRBJ2-1; no clear D gene. V was trimmed by 2 bases and J by 8 bases, leaving 4 bases between them. The CDR3 sequence is 11 residues long. Looked up from germline, CDR1 is SGHTA and CDR2 is FQGNSA. This CDR3 is CASSLSDEQFF. Here the CDR3 DNA reads TGTGCCAGCAGCTTATCGGATGAGCAGTTCTTC.

This chain links TRBV4-3 with TRBJ2-3; 9 bases fit TRBD1. The CDR3 is made up of 15 amino acids. V lost 2 bases, J lost 3 bases, and 3 bases stayed unmatched. Per germline, CDR1 LGHNA and CDR2 YSLEER. CDR3 coding DNA: TGCGCCAGCAGCCAACCGGGACAGGGTACAGATACGCAGTATTTT. Translated: CASSQPGQGTDTQYF.

The V call is TRBV2, the J call TRBJ2-5; 8 positions agree with TRBD1. This CDR3 is built from 13 residues. V lost 11 bases, J lost 4 bases, and 9 bases stayed unmatched. Germline CDR1 SNHLY, CDR2 FYNNEI. In DNA, the CDR3 is TGTGCCTCACCAGACAGGGGATCAGAGACCCAGTACTTC. Translation gives CASPDRGSETQYF.

The chain is built from TRBV6-5 and TRBJ2-7, with a weak D call TRBD1 (5 bases). The CDR3 spans 13 residues. Germline lookup yields CDR1 MNHEY and CDR2 SVGAGI. Trimming pared 7 bases from V and 6 bases from J, leaving 16 bases between. The CDR3 spells CASIRESPIEQYF. The CDR3, as DNA: TGTGCCAGCATCAGGGAATCTCCCATCGAGCAGTACTTC.

The chain joins TRBV28 to TRBJ1-2; a possible D gene is TRBD1 (6 bases). V shed 3 bases and J shed 4 bases, with 21 bases lying between them. The CDR3 has 17 amino acids. Germline CDR1 and CDR2: MDHEN and SYDVKM. The CDR3 region is CASSFAAGANLVYGYTF. DNA for the CDR3: TGTGCCAGCAGTTTCGCCGCAGGGGCCAATCTGGTCTATGGCTACACCTTC.

CDR3 sequence: CASSQGQPNEKLFF. CDR3 in DNA: TGTGCCAGTAGTCAGGGACAGCCTAATGAAAAACTGTTTTTT. This chain links TRBV19 with TRBJ1-4; TRBD1 aligns across 7 bases. The ends lost 5 bases at V and 3 bases at J; junction bases unmatched: 3. CDR1 and CDR2 from the germline V gene are LNHDA and SQIVND (reference sequence). This CDR3 has 14 residues.

In nucleotides, the CDR3 is TGTGCCAGCAGTACAGCCGGGACTAGCGTGTACGAGCAGTACTTC. Protein product: CASSTAGTSVYEQYF. This chain uses TRBV28 with TRBJ2-7; 10 bases match TRBD2. V gave up 5 bases and J gave up 4 bases; unmatched junction bases: 8. CDR1 and CDR2 from the germline V gene are MDHEN and SYDVKM. This CDR3 has 15 amino acids.

This sequence joins TRBV18 and TRBJ2-5, with TRBD1 matching over 7 bases. Germline V gives CDR1 KGHSH, CDR2 LQKENI. The length of the CDR3 is 14 residues. With 1 base clipped from V and 4 bases from J, the junction kept 3 bases outside the gene matches. CDR3 residues: CASSPRQGRETQYF. CDR3 coding DNA: TGTGCCAGCTCACCACGACAGGGTCGAGAGACCCAGTACTTC.

The chain has TRBV4-3 and TRBJ1-2; 9 nucleotides line up with TRBD1. The germline gives CDR1 LGHNA, CDR2 YSLEER. This CDR3 is built from 15 residues. The J segment lost 7 bases and the V segment lost 1 base, leaving 7 bases of the junction unmatched. CDR3 nucleotide sequence: TGCGCCAGCAGCCAAGTAGTCCGACAGGGGGGTGGCTACACCTTC. It codes for CASSQVVRQGGGYTF.

The chain uses TRBV19 and TRBJ1-1; D is unclear. V shed 4 bases and J shed 7 bases, with 10 bases lying between them. This CDR3 spans 12 amino acids. Germline CDR1 is LNHDA and CDR2 is SQIVND (reference sequence). CDR3 sequence reads: CASSKGGLEAFF. CDR3 DNA sequence: TGTGCCAGTAGTAAAGGAGGCCTTGAAGCTTTCTTT.

The chain uses TRBV11-1 and TRBJ2-3; 9 bases are a match to TRBD2. This CDR3 spans 15 amino acids. The germline CDR1 and CDR2 sequences are SGHAT and FQDESV (reference sequence). Trimming took 1 base from V and 6 from J; bases not matched to a gene: 5. The CDR3 nucleotides are TGTGCCAGCAGCTTAGTTTCAGCGGGAGGTGATACGCAGTATTTT. It encodes CASSLVSAGGDTQYF.

This clone was observed a few times. DNA for the CDR3: TGTGCCAGCAGCTTGGCAATCCAGGGGAACACTGAAGCTTTCTTT. This translates into CASSLAIQGNTEAFF. The V gene is TRBV5-5, the J gene TRBJ1-1; possible D gene TRBD1, 5 bases. The ends were cut back, 0 bases at V and 1 base at J, with 10 bases in the middle. The CDR3 is 15 amino acids. Germline CDR1 SGHKS, CDR2 YYEKEE (reference sequence).

This rearrangement joins TRBV5-6 to TRBJ1-2; 9 bases fit TRBD1. The V segment lost 3 bases and the J segment 7 bases; nucleotides outside the gene matches: 7. Germline assignment: CDR1 SGHDT and CDR2 YYEEEE. This CDR3 contains 14 residues. The CDR3 spells CASSWDRAEGGYTF. In nucleotides, the CDR3 is TGTGCCAGCAGCTGGGACAGGGCTGAAGGTGGCTACACCTTC.

The chain employs TRBV2 and TRBJ1-5, with TRBD1 as a possible D gene (5 bases). V was pared by 1 base and J by 2 bases, with 9 bases between. The CDR3 extends over 15 amino acids. Germline lookup yields CDR1 SNHLY and CDR2 FYNNEI. The CDR3 sequence: CASSEGGGGNQPQHF. The CDR3 DNA is TGTGCCAGCAGTGAAGGCGGGGGAGGCAATCAGCCCCAGCATTTT.

The V and J genes are TRBV5-1 and TRBJ1-3; D unresolved. The length of the CDR3 is 13 residues. The V end lost 0 bases, the J end lost 4 bases, and 5 bases lay between the germline ends. CDR1 is SGHRS, CDR2 YFSETQ, per germline. The CDR3 reads CASSLGHGNTIYF. CDR3 bases: TGCGCCAGCAGCTTGGGGCACGGAAACACCATATATTTT.

This clone appeared a few times. This chain joins TRBV5-1 and TRBJ1-6, with 9 positions matching TRBD1. Germline-derived CDR1 and CDR2 are SGHRS and YFSETQ. The CDR3 contains 14 residues. Unmatched junction bases numbered 2, after V lost 3 bases and J lost 7 bases. This CDR3 is CASSSGTGNSPLHF. The CDR3 region has the DNA TGCGCCAGCAGCTCCGGGACAGGGAATTCACCCCTCCACTTT.

This clone was recorded only once. CDR3 sequence reads: CASSAGVSTYEQYF. The DNA for the CDR3 is TGTGCCAGCAGTGCAGGGGTCTCAACCTACGAGCAGTACTTC. The chain couples TRBV6-6 to TRBJ2-7; D is possibly TRBD1 (6 bases). The CDR3 runs to 14 residues. V was clipped by 5 bases and J by 2 bases, with 13 bases between them. The V gene's germline CDR1 is MNHNY and CDR2 SVGAGI (reference sequence).

The V gene is TRBV4-2, the J gene TRBJ1-2; TRBD1 is a possible D gene (6 bases). From germline, CDR1 is LGHNA and CDR2 YNFKEQ. The CDR3 is 15 amino acids. Trimming shortened V by 2 bases and J by 5 bases, and 15 bases separated the two germline ends. The CDR3 protein is CASSQSPPGDYGYTF. Written as DNA, the CDR3 is TGTGCCAGCAGCCAAAGCCCCCCAGGGGATTATGGCTACACCTTC.

The rearrangement uses TRBV7-2 and TRBJ2-4, with D tentatively TRBD2 (6 bases). Trimming removed 5 bases from V and 1 base from J, with 15 bases in between. Per the germline V gene, CDR1 is SGHTA and CDR2 is FQGNSA. This CDR3 region has 16 residues. The CDR3 sequence is CASSPGPGEAKNIQYF. The CDR3 DNA sequence: TGTGCCAGCAGCCCCGGACCGGGAGAGGCCAAAAACATTCAGTACTTC.

V gene TRBV12-3 or TRBV12-4 combines with J gene TRBJ1-2, with 7 bases fitting TRBD1. The length of the CDR3 is 13 residues. Germline trimming cut 6 bases from V and 7 bases from J; bases unmatched to any gene: 8. This CDR3 reads CASSLRGESGYTF. The CDR3 nucleotides read TGTGCCAGCAGCCTCAGGGGGGAGAGTGGCTACACCTTC.

The genes are TRBV30 and TRBJ1-3, with no clear D. Trimming took off 2 bases at V and 0 bases at J, with 8 bases between the two ends. Germline V gene data show CDR1 as GTSNPN and CDR2 as SVGIG (reference sequence). CDR3 size: 14 residues. The CDR3 nucleotides read TGTGCCTGGAGTAACAGTATCTCTGGAAACACCATATATTTT. Translating it yields CAWSNSISGNTIYF.

The chain joins TRBV30 to TRBJ2-7; TRBD1 agrees at 10 bases. CDR3 length: 13 amino acids. Germline CDR1 reads GTSNPN; CDR2 reads SVGIG (reference sequence). Trimming cost V 5 bases and J 3 bases; bases outside gene matches: 4. The CDR3 region is CAWRGTGVYEQYF. CDR3 coding DNA: TGTGCCTGGCGAGGGACAGGGGTCTACGAGCAGTACTTC.

This clone was picked up one time. This sequence joins TRBV28 and TRBJ2-1, with 7 bases that match TRBD2. V trimming: 3 bases; J trimming: 1 base; junction bases outside the gene matches: 9. The V gene's germline CDR1 is MDHEN and CDR2 SYDVKM. The CDR3 spans 17 residues. CDR3 sequence reads: CASSFRIWGGSYNEQFF. The CDR3 nucleotides read TGTGCCAGCAGTTTCCGGATCTGGGGGGGGTCCTACAATGAGCAGTTCTTC. Using reference TRBV28 and TRBJ2-1 for the parts outside the CDR3, the full variable domain is DVKVTQSSRYLVKRTGEKVFLECVQDMDHENMFWYRQDPGLGLRLIYFSYDVKMKEKGDIPEGYSVSREKKERFSLILESASTNQTSMYLCASSFRIWGGSYNEQFFGPGTRLTVL.

CDR3 loop: CASSATGFRREKLFF. The CDR3 bases are TGTGCCAGCAGTGCGACAGGGTTTAGGCGTGAAAAACTGTTTTTT. The gene calls are TRBV25-1 and TRBJ1-4; 7 bases line up with TRBD1. With 4 bases clipped from V and 7 bases from J, the junction kept 9 bases outside the gene matches. Germline V gives CDR1 MGHDK, CDR2 SYGVNS. The CDR3 contains 15 residues.

The J gene is TRBJ1-2, the V gene TRBV6-6; a weak D match, TRBD1 (5 bases). Deletions cut 5 bases from V and 6 bases from J, with 16 bases between. CDR1 is MNHNY and CDR2 is SVGAGI in the germline V gene (reference sequence). The CDR3 loop spans 14 amino acids. Here the CDR3 DNA reads TGTGCCAGCAGTACCCTGGGGACGATGGATGGCTACACCTTC. As protein: CASSTLGTMDGYTF.

This sequence joins TRBV19 and TRBJ2-7; D not resolved. With 1 base removed from V and 5 bases from J, the gap between germline ends came to 9 bases. Germline CDR1 reads LNHDA; CDR2 reads SQIVND (reference sequence). CDR3 length equals 13 residues. CDR3 protein: CASSIGLSDEQYF. The CDR3 DNA reads TGTGCCAGTAGTATAGGGCTTTCGGACGAGCAGTACTTC.

V gene TRBV7-6 combines with J gene TRBJ1-1; D is ambiguous. CDR1 is SGHVS, CDR2 FNYEAQ, per germline. The V end was cut by 1 base, the J end by 0 bases, with 9 bases between. The CDR3 runs to 15 residues. The CDR3, as DNA: TGTGCCAGCAGCTTAGATCCAGCGATGAACACTGAAGCTTTCTTT. Translation: CASSLDPAMNTEAFF.

V and J are TRBV6-2 or TRBV6-3 and TRBJ2-2, with D maybe TRBD2 (6 bases). Trimming stripped 5 bases from V and 1 base from J, with 14 bases between. This CDR3 is built from 16 residues. Germline V CDR1 and CDR2: MNHEY, SVGEGT. This chain's CDR3 is CASSADRGWNTGELFF. The CDR3 DNA reads as TGTGCCAGCAGTGCCGATCGGGGGTGGAACACCGGGGAGCTGTTTTTT.

The gene calls are TRBV7-3 and TRBJ1-1, with a weak D call TRBD1 (5 bases). The CDR3 covers 15 residues. CDR1 is SGHTA and CDR2 is FQGTGA in the germline V gene. V was shortened by 2 bases and J by 0 bases, with 10 bases between the two germline ends. This CDR3 reads CASSLEGLMNTEAFF. The CDR3 DNA follows: TGTGCCAGCAGCTTAGAGGGGCTCATGAACACTGAAGCTTTCTTT.

This chain connects TRBV18 to TRBJ2-7; D not resolved. The CDR3 covers 12 residues. The germline V gene encodes CDR1 KGHSH and CDR2 LQKENI. The V end lost 4 bases, the J end lost 2 bases, and 6 bases lay between the germline ends. The DNA of the CDR3 is TGTGCCAGCTCACGCCCAACCTACGAGCAGTACTTC. Translated, it gives CASSRPTYEQYF.

Remarks on this clone: Other DNA sequences in this specimen translate into the identical CDR3. The rearrangement joins TRBV28 to TRBJ2-7; D is tentatively TRBD1 or TRBD2 (5 bases each). The length of the CDR3 is 15 residues. The germline V gene has CDR1 MDHEN and CDR2 SYDVKM. V was trimmed by 2 bases and J by 3 bases, leaving 14 bases between them. CDR3 nucleotides: TGTGCCAGCAGTTTACCCGGGGCCAGAGGCTACGAGCAGTACTTC. Its translation: CASSLPGARGYEQYF. The complete variable domain, with remaining parts taken from reference TRBV28 and TRBJ2-7, reads DVKVTQSSRYLVKRTGEKVFLECVQDMDHENMFWYRQDPGLGLRLIYFSYDVKMKEKGDIPEGYSVSREKKERFSLILESASTNQTSMYLCASSLPGARGYEQYFGPGTRLTVT.